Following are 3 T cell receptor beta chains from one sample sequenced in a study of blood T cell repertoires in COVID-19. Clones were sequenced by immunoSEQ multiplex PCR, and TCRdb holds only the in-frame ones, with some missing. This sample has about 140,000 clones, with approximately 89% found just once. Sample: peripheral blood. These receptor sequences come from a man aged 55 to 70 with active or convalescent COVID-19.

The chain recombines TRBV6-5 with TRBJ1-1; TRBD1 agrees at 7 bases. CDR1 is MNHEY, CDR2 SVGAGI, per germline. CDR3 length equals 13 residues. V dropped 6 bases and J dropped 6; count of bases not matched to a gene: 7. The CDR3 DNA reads TGTGCCAGCAGGTACAGGGGATCCGCTGAAGCTTTCTTT. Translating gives CASRYRGSAEAFF.

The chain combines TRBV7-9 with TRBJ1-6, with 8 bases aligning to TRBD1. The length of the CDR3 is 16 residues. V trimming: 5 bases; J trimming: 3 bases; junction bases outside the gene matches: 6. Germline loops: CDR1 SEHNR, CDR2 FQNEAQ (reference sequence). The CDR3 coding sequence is TGTGCCAGCAGCCTGGGACAGGACCTCTATAATTCACCCCTCCACTTT. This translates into CASSLGQDLYNSPLHF.

CDR3 residues: CASSTGQVGNEQYF. CDR3 in DNA: TGTGCCAGCAGCACGGGACAGGTGGGGAACGAGCAGTACTTC. The chain has TRBV11-2 and TRBJ2-7; 8 bases map to TRBD1. Germline assignment: CDR1 SGHAT and CDR2 FQNNGV. Trimming cost V 5 bases and J 5 bases; bases outside gene matches: 8. The CDR3 contains 14 residues.